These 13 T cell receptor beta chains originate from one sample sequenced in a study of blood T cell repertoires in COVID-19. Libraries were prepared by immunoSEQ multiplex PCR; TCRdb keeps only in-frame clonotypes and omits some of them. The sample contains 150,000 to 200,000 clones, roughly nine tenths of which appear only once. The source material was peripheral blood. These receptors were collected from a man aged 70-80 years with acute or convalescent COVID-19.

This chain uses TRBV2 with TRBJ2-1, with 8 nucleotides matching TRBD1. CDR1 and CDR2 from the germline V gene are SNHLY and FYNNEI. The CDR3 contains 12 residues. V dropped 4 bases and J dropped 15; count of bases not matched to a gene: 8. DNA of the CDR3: TGTGCCAGCAGTGGGACAGGGATTCCCCCGTTCTTC. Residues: CASSGTGIPPFF.

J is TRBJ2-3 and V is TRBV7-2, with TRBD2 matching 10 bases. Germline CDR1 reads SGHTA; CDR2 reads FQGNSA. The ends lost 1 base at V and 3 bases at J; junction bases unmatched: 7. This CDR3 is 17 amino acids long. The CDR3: CASSLVLAGEGTDTQYF. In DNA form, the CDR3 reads TGTGCCAGCAGCTTAGTTCTAGCGGGAGAAGGGACAGATACGCAGTATTTT.

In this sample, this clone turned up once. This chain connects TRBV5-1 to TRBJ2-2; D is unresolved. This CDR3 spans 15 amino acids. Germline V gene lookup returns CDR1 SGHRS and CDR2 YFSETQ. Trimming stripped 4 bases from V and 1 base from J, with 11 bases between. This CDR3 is CASSPEWRNTGELFF. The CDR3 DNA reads TGCGCCAGCAGCCCGGAGTGGCGGAACACCGGGGAGCTGTTTTTT. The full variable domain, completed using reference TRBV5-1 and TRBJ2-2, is KAGVTQTPRYLIKTRGQQVTLSCSPISGHRSVSWYQQTPGQGLQFLFEYFSETQRNKGNFPGRFSGRQFSNSRSEMNVSTLELGDSALYLCASSPEWRNTGELFFGEGSRLTVL.

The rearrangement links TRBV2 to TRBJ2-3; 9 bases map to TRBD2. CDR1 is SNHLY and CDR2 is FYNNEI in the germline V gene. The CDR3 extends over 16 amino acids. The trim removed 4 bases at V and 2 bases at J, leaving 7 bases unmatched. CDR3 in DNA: TGTGCCAGCAGTGCGACTAGCGGCCCCAACACAGATACGCAGTATTTT. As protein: CASSATSGPNTDTQYF.

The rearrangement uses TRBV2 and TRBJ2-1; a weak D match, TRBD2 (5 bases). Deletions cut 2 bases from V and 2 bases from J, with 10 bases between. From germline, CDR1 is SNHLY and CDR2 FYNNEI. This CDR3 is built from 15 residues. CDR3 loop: CASSESSLAYNEQFF. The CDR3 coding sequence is TGTGCCAGCAGTGAATCTAGCTTAGCCTACAATGAGCAGTTCTTC.

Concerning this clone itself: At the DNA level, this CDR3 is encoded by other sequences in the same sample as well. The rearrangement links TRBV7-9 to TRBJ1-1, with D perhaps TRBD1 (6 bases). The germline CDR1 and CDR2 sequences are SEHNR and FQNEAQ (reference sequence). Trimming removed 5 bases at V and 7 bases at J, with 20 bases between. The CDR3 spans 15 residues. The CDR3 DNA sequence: TGTGCCAGCAGCGAAAGCTCAGGGGCGCAGGGTGAAGCTTTCTTT. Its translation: CASSESSGAQGEAFF.

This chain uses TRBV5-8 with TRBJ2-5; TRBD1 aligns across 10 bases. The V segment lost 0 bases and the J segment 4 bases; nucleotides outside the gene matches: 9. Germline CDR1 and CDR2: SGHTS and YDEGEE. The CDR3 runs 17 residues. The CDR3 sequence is CASSLGAGQGVLETQYF. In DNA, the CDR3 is TGTGCCAGCAGCTTGGGCGCCGGACAGGGGGTTTTAGAGACCCAGTACTTC. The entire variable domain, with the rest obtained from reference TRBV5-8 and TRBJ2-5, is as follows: EAGVTQSPTHLIKTRGQQATLRCSPISGHTSVYWYQQALGLGLQFLLWYDEGEERNRGNFPPRFSGRQFPNYSSELNVNALELEDSALYLCASSLGAGQGVLETQYFGPGTRLLVL.

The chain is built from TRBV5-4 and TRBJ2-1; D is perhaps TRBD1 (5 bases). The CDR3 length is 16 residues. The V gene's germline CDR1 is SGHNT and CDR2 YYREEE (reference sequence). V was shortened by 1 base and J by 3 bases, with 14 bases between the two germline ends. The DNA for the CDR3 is TGTGCCAGCAGCTTGAGAGACAGTCCCGTCTACAATGAGCAGTTCTTC. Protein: CASSLRDSPVYNEQFF.

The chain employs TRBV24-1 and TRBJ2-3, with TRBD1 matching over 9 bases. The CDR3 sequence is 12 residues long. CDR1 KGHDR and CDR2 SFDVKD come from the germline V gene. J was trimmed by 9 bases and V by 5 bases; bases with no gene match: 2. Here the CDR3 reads CATSAGQGTQYF. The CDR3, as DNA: TGTGCCACCAGTGCTGGACAGGGGACGCAGTATTTT.

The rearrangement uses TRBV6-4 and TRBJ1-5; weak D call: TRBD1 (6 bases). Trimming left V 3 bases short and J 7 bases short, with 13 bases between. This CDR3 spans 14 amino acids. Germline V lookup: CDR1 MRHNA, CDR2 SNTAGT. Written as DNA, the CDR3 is TGTGCCAGCAGTGAACGTACAGGGTCCCAGCCCCAGCATTTT. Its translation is CASSERTGSQPQHF.

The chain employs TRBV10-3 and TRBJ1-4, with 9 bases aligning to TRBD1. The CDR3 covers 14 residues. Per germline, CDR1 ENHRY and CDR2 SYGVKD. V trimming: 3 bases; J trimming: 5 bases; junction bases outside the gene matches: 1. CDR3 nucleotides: TGTGCCATCAGTGACGACAGGGGGAATGAAAAACTGTTTTTT. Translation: CAISDDRGNEKLFF.

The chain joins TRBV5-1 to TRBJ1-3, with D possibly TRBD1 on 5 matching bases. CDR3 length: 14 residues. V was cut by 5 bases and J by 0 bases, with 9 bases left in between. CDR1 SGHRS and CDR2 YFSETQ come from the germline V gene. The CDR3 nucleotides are TGCGCCAGCAGTTGGGGCCTCTCTGGAAACACCATATATTTT. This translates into CASSWGLSGNTIYF.

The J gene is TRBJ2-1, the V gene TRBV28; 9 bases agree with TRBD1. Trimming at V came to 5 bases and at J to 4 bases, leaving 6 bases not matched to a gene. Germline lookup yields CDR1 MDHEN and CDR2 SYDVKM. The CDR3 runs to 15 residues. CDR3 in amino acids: CASSARDRAYNEQFF. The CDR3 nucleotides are TGTGCCAGCAGTGCCCGGGACAGGGCTTACAATGAGCAGTTCTTC.